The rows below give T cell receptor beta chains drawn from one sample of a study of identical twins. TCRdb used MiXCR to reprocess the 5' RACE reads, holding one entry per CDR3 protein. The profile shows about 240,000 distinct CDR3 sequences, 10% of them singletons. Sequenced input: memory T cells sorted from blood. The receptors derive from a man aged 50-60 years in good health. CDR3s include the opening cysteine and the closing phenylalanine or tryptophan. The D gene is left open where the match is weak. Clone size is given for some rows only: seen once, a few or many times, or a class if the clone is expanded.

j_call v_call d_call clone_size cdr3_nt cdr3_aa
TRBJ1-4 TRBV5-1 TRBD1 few TGCGCCAGCAGAACCCAAACAGGGGCGGCTAATGAAAAACTGTTTTTT CASRTQTGAANEKLFF
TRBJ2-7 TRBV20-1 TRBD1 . TGCAGTGCTAGAGATTTCACCGGGACAGGGGGCGTCAACGAGCAGTACTTC CSARDFTGTGGVNEQYF
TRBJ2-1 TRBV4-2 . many TGTGCCAGCAGCCAAGTAATACTCGGGGGAAGCTACAATGAGCAGTTCTTC CASSQVILGGSYNEQFF
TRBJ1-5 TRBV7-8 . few TGTGCCAGCAGCTACGGACCGTCAAATCAGCCCCAGCATTTT CASSYGPSNQPQHF
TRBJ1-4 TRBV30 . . TGTGCCTGGAGTGGGCAGTACCAGGAAAAACTGTTTTTT CAWSGQYQEKLFF
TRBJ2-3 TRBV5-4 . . TGTGCCAGCAGCCTGACACAAAAGGGGGATACGCAGTATTTT CASSLTQKGDTQYF
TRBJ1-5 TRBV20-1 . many TGCAGTGCTAGTACGACGGTTCGCCAGCCCCAGCATTTT CSASTTVRQPQHF
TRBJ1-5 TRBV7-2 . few TGTGCCAGCAGCGAGTATAGCAATCAGCCCCAGCATTTT CASSEYSNQPQHF
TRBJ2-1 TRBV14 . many TGTGCCAGCAGCCAAGATCCCGGATACAATGAGCAGTTCTTC CASSQDPGYNEQFF
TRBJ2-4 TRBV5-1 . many TGCGCCAGCAGCTTGGCCTGGCTGGGGGACATTCAGTACTTC CASSLAWLGDIQYF
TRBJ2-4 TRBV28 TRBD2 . TGTGCCAGCAGTTCACTAAGGGTAGCGGGGGCCCTAATCATTCAGTACTTC CASSSLRVAGALIIQYF
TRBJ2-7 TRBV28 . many TGTGCCAGCAACGTACCGGGACTTTCATACGAGCAGTACTTC CASNVPGLSYEQYF
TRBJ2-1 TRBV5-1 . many TGTGCCAGCAGCTTCGGAGTCAATGAGCAGTTCTTC CASSFGVNEQFF
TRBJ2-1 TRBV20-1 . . TGCAGTGCTAGAGCCGGAACGGGGAACAATGAGCAGTTCTTC CSARAGTGNNEQFF
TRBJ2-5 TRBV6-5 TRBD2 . TGTGCCAGCAGTTACACCGGGACTAGCGGTCAAGAGACCCAGTACTTC CASSYTGTSGQETQYF
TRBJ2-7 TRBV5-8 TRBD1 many TGTGCCAGCAGCCGGACAGGGTCCAGCTACGAGCAGTACTTC CASSRTGSSYEQYF
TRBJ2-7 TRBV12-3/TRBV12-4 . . TGTGCCAGCAGTTTGACTGGGGCCCACGAGCAGTACTTC CASSLTGAHEQYF
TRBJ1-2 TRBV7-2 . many TGTGCCAGCAGCTTAGAACCAGGGGTGAGCGGCTATGGCTACACCTTC CASSLEPGVSGYGYTF
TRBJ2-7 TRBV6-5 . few TGTGCTTCAACCAAGCGGCAGGGACTGCCCTACGAGCAGTACTTC CASTKRQGLPYEQYF
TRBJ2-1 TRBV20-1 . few TGCAGTGCTAGTAATCTAGCGCGGGTCAACAATGAGCAGTTCTTC CSASNLARVNNEQFF
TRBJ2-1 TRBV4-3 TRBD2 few TGCGCCAGCAGCCAGCTAGCGGGGGTTTACAATGAGCAGTTCTTC CASSQLAGVYNEQFF
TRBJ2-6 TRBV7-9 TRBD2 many TGTGCCAGCAGCCCCGGGACTAGGGGCTCGGGGGCCAACGTCCTGACTTTC CASSPGTRGSGANVLTF
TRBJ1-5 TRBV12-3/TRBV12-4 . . TGTGCCAGCAGTCAGACAGAAGATAGCAATCAGCCCCAGCATTTT CASSQTEDSNQPQHF
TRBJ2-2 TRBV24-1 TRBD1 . TGTGCCACCAGTGAGAGGGGACAGGGATGGACCGGGGAGCTGTTTTTT CATSERGQGWTGELFF
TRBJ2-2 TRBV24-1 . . TGTGCCACCAGTGAGGGGGACACCGGGGAGCTGTTTTTT CATSEGDTGELFF
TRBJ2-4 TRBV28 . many TGTGCCAGCAGCCCGCCGGAGGTCCAAATTTCCATTCAGTACTTC CASSPPEVQISIQYF
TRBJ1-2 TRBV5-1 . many TGCGCCAGCAGCTTGGACTACTATGGCTACACCTTC CASSLDYYGYTF
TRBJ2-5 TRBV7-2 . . TGTGCCAGCAGCTTAGCGGGGGGGCCCAGCAGACAGGTAGAGACCCAGTACTTC CASSLAGGPSRQVETQYF
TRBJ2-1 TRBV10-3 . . TGTGCCATCAGAGGGCCTAGCGTTGAGCAGTTCTTC CAIRGPSVEQFF
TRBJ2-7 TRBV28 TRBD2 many TGTGCCAGCAGTTCAAATAGCGGGGGGCTGCAGGCGCAGTACTTC CASSSNSGGLQAQYF
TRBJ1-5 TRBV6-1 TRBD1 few TGTGCCAGCAGCGACACAGGGGGTACTAATCAGCCCCAGCATTTT CASSDTGGTNQPQHF
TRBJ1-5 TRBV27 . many TGTGCCAGGCGACCCCAAAACCTCAGGGAAGAAGGCAATCAGCCCCAGCATTTT CARRPQNLREEGNQPQHF
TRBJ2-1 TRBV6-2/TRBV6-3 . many TGTGCCAGCAGTGATGGGGATGAGCAGTTCTTC CASSDGDEQFF
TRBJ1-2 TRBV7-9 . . TGTGCCAGCAGCTTAGTTCGGGCCCAGGGCTACACCTTC CASSLVRAQGYTF
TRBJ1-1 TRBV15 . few TGTGCCACCAGCAGAGACCGGGCCTGGAGGGCTTTCTTT CATSRDRAWRAFF
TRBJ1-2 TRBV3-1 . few TGTGCCAGCAGCCAAGCCGCCCGGCAGAACTATGGCTACACCTTC CASSQAARQNYGYTF
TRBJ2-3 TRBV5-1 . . TGCGCCAGCAGCTTGGCCTGGGGATCTAGCACAGATACGCAGTATTTT CASSLAWGSSTDTQYF
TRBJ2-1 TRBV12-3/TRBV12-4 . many TGTGCCAGCAGTTTGGGCTCGAGCTCCTACAATGAGCAGTTCTTC CASSLGSSSYNEQFF
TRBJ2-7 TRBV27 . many TGTGCCAGCAGTCCAACCCCCACTGGGTTCTCCTACGAGCAGTACTTC CASSPTPTGFSYEQYF
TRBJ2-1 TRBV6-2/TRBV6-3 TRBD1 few TGTGCCAGCAGTTACTCGGGACAGGGATACAATGAGCAGTTCTTC CASSYSGQGYNEQFF
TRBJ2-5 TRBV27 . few TGTGCCAGCAGACCGCGCTTTCAAGAGACCCAGTACTTC CASRPRFQETQYF
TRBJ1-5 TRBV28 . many TGTGCCAGCATGACTATGTCAAACAATCAGCCCCAGCATTTT CASMTMSNNQPQHF
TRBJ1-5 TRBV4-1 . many TGCGCCAGCAGCCCGCGGGCCAATCAGCCCCAGCATTTT CASSPRANQPQHF
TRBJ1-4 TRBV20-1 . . TGCAGTGCTACAAGGCGGGTCCAGGGGATAACTAATGAAAAACTGTTTTTT CSATRRVQGITNEKLFF
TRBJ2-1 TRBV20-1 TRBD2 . TGCAGTGCTAACCCGGGGACTAGCGGCTCCTACAATGAGCAGTTCTTC CSANPGTSGSYNEQFF
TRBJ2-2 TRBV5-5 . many TGTGCCAGCAGGCAGGGGTCGGTCACCGGGGAGCTGTTTTTT CASRQGSVTGELFF
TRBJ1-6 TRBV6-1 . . TGTGCCAGCAGTGAATCTCGTAATAATTCACCCCTCCACTTT CASSESRNNSPLHF
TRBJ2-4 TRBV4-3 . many TGCGCCAGCAGCCAAGACCCTACAAGAGGGGTAGCCAAAAACATTCAGTACTTC CASSQDPTRGVAKNIQYF
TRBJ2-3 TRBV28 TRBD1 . TGTGCCAGCAGTCGACAGGGTAGCACAGATACGCAGTATTTT CASSRQGSTDTQYF
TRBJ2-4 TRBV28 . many TGTGCCAGCAACATAGCCAAAAACATTCAGTACTTC CASNIAKNIQYF
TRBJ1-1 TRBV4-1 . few TGCGCCAGCAGCCCAATTGGAAGGACTAGGGACACTGAAGCTTTCTTT CASSPIGRTRDTEAFF
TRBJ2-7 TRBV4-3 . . TGCGCCAGCAGCCAAGGGGACACCACCTACGAGCAGTACTTC CASSQGDTTYEQYF
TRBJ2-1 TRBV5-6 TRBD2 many TGTGCCAGCAGCTTCTCAAGCGGGGAGTACAATGAGCAGTTCTTC CASSFSSGEYNEQFF
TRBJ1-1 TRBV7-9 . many TGTGCCAGCAGCAAGGGCCGGTTGGCCACTGAAGCTTTCTTT CASSKGRLATEAFF
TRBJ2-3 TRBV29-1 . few TGCAGCGTTATCTCAACGTCCACGAATACGCAGTATTTT CSVISTSTNTQYF
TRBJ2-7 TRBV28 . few TGTGCCAGCAGTTTGAGTGGGACACGGATGTACGAGCAGTACTTC CASSLSGTRMYEQYF
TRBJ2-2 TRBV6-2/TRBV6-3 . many TGTGCCAGCAGTTACCTTTCGGGGGCCCCGAACGCCGGGGAGCTGTTTTTT CASSYLSGAPNAGELFF
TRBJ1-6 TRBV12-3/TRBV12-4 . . TGTGCCAGCAGTTGGGGCAGGGATTCACCCCTCCACTTT CASSWGRDSPLHF
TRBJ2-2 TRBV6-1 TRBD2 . TGTGCCAGCAGGACCCTAGCGGGGGTCATCGGGGAGCTGTTTTTT CASRTLAGVIGELFF